These T cell receptor beta chains were read from a single sample in a study of blood T cell repertoires in COVID-19. Clones were sequenced by immunoSEQ multiplex PCR, and TCRdb holds only the in-frame ones, with some missing. The sample contains approximately 110,000 clones, around 76% of which appear only once. The material sequenced was peripheral blood. The source is a man older than 75 with COVID-19, enrolled during active disease. Both conserved end residues are part of each CDR3. D genes are given only for firm matches. Only some rows state a clone size, as once, few, many or a class for expanded clones.

clone_size d_call j_call v_call cdr3_length cdr3_nt cdr3_aa
NA TRBD1 TRBJ1-5 TRBV15 16 TGTGCCACCAGCAGAGATCGGACAGGTATCAATCAGCCCCAGCATTTT CATSRDRTGINQPQHF
NA NA TRBJ2-3 TRBV2 15 TGTGCCAGCAGCCCGGACAGTTTCGGCACAGATACGCAGTATTTT CASSPDSFGTDTQYF
few NA TRBJ1-5 TRBV9 13 TGTGCCAGCAGCTTGGACAGTTATCAGCCCCAGCATTTT CASSLDSYQPQHF
NA TRBD2 TRBJ2-1 TRBV5-1 15 TGCGCCAGCAGCTTGGAGACTAGCGGGAGTCATGAGCAGTTCTTC CASSLETSGSHEQFF
NA TRBD2 TRBJ2-1 TRBV9 15 TGTGCCAGCAGCGTAGGAAGTAGCGGGAGGAATGAGCAGTTCTTC CASSVGSSGRNEQFF
NA NA TRBJ1-6 TRBV30 14 TGTGCCTGGCGTCGACAGACAGATAATTCACCCCTCCACTTT CAWRRQTDNSPLHF
NA TRBD1 TRBJ2-5 TRBV4-3 17 TGCGCCAGCAGCCAAGTTGTTTCGACAGGGGGCGAGGAGACCCAGTACTTC CASSQVVSTGGEETQYF
NA NA TRBJ2-7 TRBV23-1 16 TGCGCCAGCAGTCAACCCCCCGGGGACTCCCTCTACGAGCAGTACTTC CASSQPPGDSLYEQYF
NA TRBD1 TRBJ2-1 TRBV27 14 TGTGCCAGCAGCGTAGGACAGGGGTGGAATGAGCAGTTCTTC CASSVGQGWNEQFF
NA NA TRBJ2-3 TRBV7-3 14 TGTGCCAGCAGCTTTAGCTTCCACACAGATACGCAGTATTTT CASSFSFHTDTQYF
NA NA TRBJ1-2 TRBV28 13 TGTGCCAGCACATCGCCTGGAGAATATGGCTACACCTTC CASTSPGEYGYTF
NA TRBD2 TRBJ2-1 TRBV18 15 TGTGCCAGCTCACCCGGGACTAGCGGGGAGAGGGAGCAGTTCTTC CASSPGTSGEREQFF
few NA TRBJ1-2 TRBV7-2 16 TGTGCCAGCAGCCCGCGGACGAGGGTCGTTAACTATGGCTACACCTTC CASSPRTRVVNYGYTF
NA NA TRBJ1-1 TRBV29-1 12 TGCAGCGGGAGACAGGAGAACACTGAAGCTTTCTTT CSGRQENTEAFF
NA TRBD1 TRBJ2-7 TRBV28 15 TGTGCCAGCAGTTTACCCGGGACAGGAACCTACGAGCAGTACTTC CASSLPGTGTYEQYF
NA NA TRBJ2-7 TRBV19 12 TGTGCCAGTATGGGCAGGGCCTACGAGCAGTACTTC CASMGRAYEQYF
NA NA TRBJ1-4 TRBV6-2/TRBV6-3 15 TGTGCCAGCAGTACGACAGGCCAAGGGGGTGAAAAACTGTTTTTT CASSTTGQGGEKLFF
NA TRBD1 TRBJ1-6 TRBV6-5 16 TGTGCCAGCAGTTGGGACAGGGCTAATCATAATTCACCCCTCCACTTT CASSWDRANHNSPLHF
NA TRBD2 TRBJ2-7 TRBV30 14 TGTGCCTGGACACGGGGAGGGAATTACTACGAGCAGTACTTC CAWTRGGNYYEQYF
NA NA TRBJ2-2 TRBV7-3 15 TGTGCCAGCAGCTCAGGGACTCTGGGGATCGGGGAGCTGTTTTTT CASSSGTLGIGELFF
few NA TRBJ2-1 TRBV29-1 14 TGCAGCGTTGAAGGCGGCGCAGGGGCTAATGAGCAGTTCTTC CSVEGGAGANEQFF
NA TRBD1 TRBJ2-2 TRBV19 16 TGTGCCAGTGGTTCTCTGGACAGGGTGGACACCGGGGAGCTGTTTTTT CASGSLDRVDTGELFF
NA TRBD1 TRBJ2-5 TRBV5-1 14 TGCGCCAGCAGCTCGGGACAGCTGAAAGAGACCCAGTACTTC CASSSGQLKETQYF
NA NA TRBJ1-2 TRBV10-2 13 TGCGCCAGCAGTGAGTCACAAACCTATGGCTACACCTTC CASSESQTYGYTF
NA TRBD2 TRBJ2-7 TRBV2 12 TGTGCCAGCAGTGATAGCGGGAGTTTCCAGTACTTC CASSDSGSFQYF
NA TRBD1 TRBJ2-7 TRBV25-1 14 TGTGCCAGCAGTCATGGACAGGGATCCTACGAGCAGTACTTC CASSHGQGSYEQYF
NA NA TRBJ2-7 TRBV2 13 TGTGCCAGCAGTGAAGGGTCAGGGTGGGAGCAGTACTTC CASSEGSGWEQYF
NA NA TRBJ1-2 TRBV10-3 13 TGTGCCATCAGTGAGAGCCGTGACTATGGCTACACCTTC CAISESRDYGYTF
NA TRBD1 TRBJ2-7 TRBV19 13 TGTGCCAGTAGTATGACAGGGGCCTACGAGCAGTACTTC CASSMTGAYEQYF
NA TRBD2 TRBJ2-5 TRBV6-5 15 TGTGCCAGCTCACGATATGGGACTAGCGTAGAGACCCAGTACTTC CASSRYGTSVETQYF
NA NA TRBJ1-2 TRBV22-1 15 TGTCCTGGGAGCAGTTATAATCGACAGAACTATGGCTACACCTTC CPGSSYNRQNYGYTF
NA TRBD2 TRBJ2-1 TRBV3-1/TRBV3-2 16 TGTGCCAGCAGCCAGCTAGCGGGCAGAGCCTACAATGAGCAGTTCTTC CASSQLAGRAYNEQFF
NA NA TRBJ2-7 TRBV5-1 15 TGCGCCAGCAGCCCCACAGGGGGGGCGGTCTACGAGCAGTACTTC CASSPTGGAVYEQYF
NA TRBD1 TRBJ2-5 TRBV3-1/TRBV3-2 13 TGTGCCAGCAGTCGGGACAGGGGAGAGACCCAGTACTTC CASSRDRGETQYF
NA NA TRBJ2-7 TRBV5-6 14 TGTGCCAGCAGCTTGGACAGGGTGGCCTACGAGCAGTACTTC CASSLDRVAYEQYF
NA TRBD1 TRBJ2-7 TRBV5-4 15 TGTGCCAGCAGTACCGGGACCGGACAGGGCTACGAGCAGTACTTC CASSTGTGQGYEQYF
NA TRBD1 TRBJ2-7 TRBV7-3 15 TGTGCCAGCAGCTTAACGGGACAGGGGAACCACGAGCAGTACTTC CASSLTGQGNHEQYF
NA NA TRBJ1-6 TRBV6-2/TRBV6-3 14 TGTGCCAGCAGTTACGCGGCAGCTTATTCACCCCTCCACTTT CASSYAAAYSPLHF
NA NA TRBJ1-3 TRBV27 13 TGTGCCAGCACCGAGCGTTTCCGAAACACCATATATTTT CASTERFRNTIYF
NA NA TRBJ2-3 TRBV29-1 15 TGCAGCGTTGCTGGAGGGAAGACAAACACAGATACGCAGTATTTT CSVAGGKTNTDTQYF
NA TRBD1 TRBJ2-1 TRBV15 15 TGTGCCACCAGCAGACCGACAGGGACGTACAATGAGCAGTTCTTC CATSRPTGTYNEQFF
NA NA TRBJ1-1 TRBV5-1 13 TGCGCCAGCAGCATGACAGGAAACACTGAAGCTTTCTTT CASSMTGNTEAFF
NA TRBD2 TRBJ2-3 TRBV7-2 14 TGTGCCAGCAGCTTAGGCGGCGCCGGGACTAGGAAGTATTTT CASSLGGAGTRKYF
NA NA TRBJ2-7 TRBV7-2 13 TGTGCCAGCAGCTCTGAGGTGGCTTACGAGCAGTACTTC CASSSEVAYEQYF
NA TRBD1 TRBJ2-2 TRBV3-1/TRBV3-2 15 TGTGCCAGCAGCCCTACCAGGGACAGCGGAGGGGAGCTGTTTTTT CASSPTRDSGGELFF
few NA TRBJ1-1 TRBV12-3/TRBV12-4 12 TGTGCCAGCAGGTACAGGAACACTGAAGCTTTCTTT CASRYRNTEAFF
NA TRBD1 TRBJ1-1 TRBV28 13 TGTGCCAGTCCCGGGACAGGGGCCGCTGAAGCTTTCTTT CASPGTGAAEAFF
few TRBD1 TRBJ2-1 TRBV5-8 14 TGTGCCAGTGGGACAGAAAACTCCTACAATGAGCAGTTCTTC CASGTENSYNEQFF
NA TRBD2 TRBJ2-1 TRBV6-5 15 TGTGCCAGCAGTTACTCGGGACTAGCCTACAATGAGCAGTTCTTC CASSYSGLAYNEQFF
NA NA TRBJ2-2 TRBV7-2 15 TGTGCCAGCAGCCCAAGTCAGGCGGGCACCGGGGAGCTGTTTTTT CASSPSQAGTGELFF
NA TRBD1 TRBJ1-2 TRBV19 14 TGTGCCAGTAGTATTGGACAGGGATCCTATGGCTACACCTTC CASSIGQGSYGYTF
NA TRBD1 TRBJ1-5 TRBV18 17 TGTGCCAGCTCACCTTTCAGGGGACAGGGGACGGATCAGCCCCAGCATTTT CASSPFRGQGTDQPQHF